The 16 T cell receptor beta chains given below trace back to one sample, sequenced in a study of cytomegalovirus exposure and HLA in healthy donors. Both 60 Vbeta primers and 13 Jbeta primers went into the PCR. Using immunoSEQ multiplex PCR, the repertoire was profiled, and TCRdb retains in-frame clones only, with some absent. The data hold some 200,000 clones, with roughly 73% observed a single time. Sequencing used PBMCs. Source of these receptors: a woman aged 25 to 39 in good health and CMV-seronegative.

This rearrangement joins TRBV10-1 to TRBJ1-1, with 9 bases aligning to TRBD1. Trimming removed 2 bases from V and 4 bases from J; junction bases left unmatched: 11. CDR1 is WNHNN, CDR2 SYGVQD, per germline (reference sequence). The CDR3 sequence is 17 residues long. The CDR3, as DNA: TGCGCCAGCAGTGAGAGCCGACAGGGGGGACGAGGCACTGAAGCTTTCTTT. Its protein product is CASSESRQGGRGTEAFF.

The chain couples TRBV5-4 to TRBJ2-7; 15 nucleotides match TRBD2. J gave up 9 bases and V 4 bases, and 8 bases lay outside the gene matches. Germline V gene sequence: CDR1 SGHNT, CDR2 YYREEE (reference sequence). The CDR3 consists of 15 residues. CDR3 loop: CASSPRTSGGAGQYF. The CDR3, as DNA: TGTGCCAGCAGCCCGCGGACTAGCGGGGGGGCAGGGCAGTACTTC.

The chain uses TRBV9 and TRBJ1-5; 7 positions agree with TRBD1. Trimming took 0 bases from V and 5 from J; bases not matched to a gene: 5. The CDR3 loop spans 15 amino acids. CDR1 is SGDLS, CDR2 YYNGEE, per germline. The CDR3 region has the DNA TGTGCCAGCAGCGTAGGAGAGACAGGGTATCAGCCCCAGCATTTT. It codes for CASSVGETGYQPQHF. The full variable domain, with the rest looked up from reference TRBV9 and TRBJ1-5, is DSGVTQTPKHLITATGQRVTLRCSPRSGDLSVYWYQQSLDQGLQFLIQYYNGEERAKGNILERFSAQQFPDLHSELNLSSLELGDSALYFCASSVGETGYQPQHFGDGTRLSIL.

In its sample, this clone was seen a few times. The genes are TRBV5-6 and TRBJ1-1; 10 nucleotides align to TRBD1. V gave up 1 base and J gave up 5 bases; unmatched junction bases: 11. The V gene's germline CDR1 is SGHDT and CDR2 YYEEEE. The CDR3 is 17 residues long. The CDR3 DNA reads as TGTGCCAGCAGCTTGATGGGCACAAGGACAGGGGGTACTGAAGCTTTCTTT. Translated: CASSLMGTRTGGTEAFF.

The genes are TRBV4-1 and TRBJ2-1, with TRBD2 matching over 9 bases. The CDR3 loop spans 16 amino acids. Trimming removed 0 bases from V and 4 bases from J; junction bases left unmatched: 4. CDR1 is MGHRA, CDR2 YSYEKL, per germline. The CDR3 reads CASSQDSTSGYNEQFF. The CDR3, as DNA: TGCGCCAGCAGCCAAGATTCGACTAGCGGATACAATGAGCAGTTCTTC.

The CDR3 loop reads CATSRDLGEKLFF. As DNA, the CDR3 is TGTGCCACCAGCAGAGATCTCGGTGAAAAACTGTTTTTT. The chain links TRBV15 to TRBJ1-4; D gene uncertain. Germline V lookup: CDR1 LNHNV, CDR2 YYDKDF (reference sequence). This CDR3 is 13 amino acids long. Trimming removed 0 bases at V and 7 bases at J, with 6 bases between.

This chain joins TRBV18 and TRBJ2-3; D possibly corresponds to TRBD2 (5 bases). The CDR3 has 16 amino acids. Germline CDR1 reads KGHSH; CDR2 reads LQKENI. V shed 3 bases and J shed 3 bases, with 16 bases lying between them. The CDR3 here is CASSPLAPSYTDTQYF. The DNA for the CDR3 is TGTGCCAGCTCACCGCTAGCACCTAGCTATACAGATACGCAGTATTTT.

The chain employs TRBV27 and TRBJ2-2, with 11 bases identical to TRBD2. This CDR3 has 16 residues. Per the germline V gene, CDR1 is MNHEY and CDR2 is SMNVEV (reference sequence). The V and J ends lost 6 bases and 10 bases, in that order; junction bases with no gene match: 13. This CDR3 reads CASRASGGYHDEELFF. The CDR3 DNA follows: TGTGCCAGCAGGGCTAGCGGGGGGTACCACGACGAGGAGCTGTTTTTT.

V and J are TRBV11-1 and TRBJ2-1, with 7 bases fitting TRBD2. The CDR3 spans 12 residues. Germline V gene data show CDR1 as SGHAT and CDR2 as FQDESV (reference sequence). V was clipped by 6 bases and J by 8 bases; unmatched bases: 4. CDR3 DNA: TGTGCCAGCAGGGGAGCGGGATATGAGCAGTTCTTC. Protein: CASRGAGYEQFF.

This clone was observed a single time. The gene calls are TRBV7-7 and TRBJ2-2; perhaps TRBD1 as D (6 bases). The V gene's germline CDR1 is SSHAT and CDR2 FNYEAQ (reference sequence). This CDR3 contains 15 residues. The V and J ends lost 1 base and 7 bases respectively, with 13 bases between them. The CDR3 sequence: CASSLDRRGNGELFF. DNA for the CDR3: TGTGCCAGCAGCTTAGACCGCAGGGGAAACGGGGAGCTGTTTTTT.

The chain recombines TRBV27 with TRBJ2-7, with 7 bases identical to TRBD2. Germline values: CDR1 MNHEY, CDR2 SMNVEV (reference sequence). The V segment lost 6 bases and the J segment 4 bases; nucleotides outside the gene matches: 6. The CDR3 extends over 13 amino acids. The DNA for the CDR3 is TGTGCCAGCAGATTGGCGGGAGAATACGAGCAGTACTTC. Its translation is CASRLAGEYEQYF.

V is TRBV4-1 and J is TRBJ2-5; D unresolved. Trimming pared 2 bases from V and 0 bases from J, leaving 13 bases between. This CDR3 is 16 amino acids long. Per the germline V gene, CDR1 is MGHRA and CDR2 is YSYEKL. The CDR3 here is CASSQLTTQYQETQYF. The CDR3 bases are TGCGCCAGCAGCCAATTAACTACCCAGTACCAAGAGACCCAGTACTTC.

A note on this clone: The limits of the CDR3 on the DNA are not certain, so only TCRdb's listed CDR3 is given. CDR3 amino acids: CASRVVASGSWYF. The chain employs TRBV5-8 and TRBJ2-7; the table's D call TRBD2 went unverified against the DNA. Ends included, the CDR3 has 13 residues. Germline CDR1 SGHTS, CDR2 YDEGEE.

Comments on this clone: One end of the junction fails to match germline, which may point to a read error. The rearrangement uses TRBV18 and TRBJ2-2, with TRBD1 matching over 7 bases. CDR3 length: 14 residues. Germline V lookup: CDR1 KGHSH, CDR2 LQKENI. CDR3 nucleotide sequence: TGTGCCAGCTCCCCACAGGGGCAAAACGGGGAGCTGTTTTTT. Amino acid sequence: CASSPQGQNGELFF.

The chain links TRBV2 to TRBJ2-7; tentative D call: TRBD2 (6 bases). The germline CDR1 and CDR2 sequences are SNHLY and FYNNEI. V was cut by 4 bases and J by 7 bases, with 14 bases left in between. The length of the CDR3 is 13 residues. CDR3 DNA: TGTGCCAGCAGTGCCCTTGGGCTAGCGGAGCAGTACTTC. Its translation: CASSALGLAEQYF.

This rearrangement joins TRBV5-5 to TRBJ2-7, with D maybe TRBD2 (6 bases). The V end was cut by 0 bases, the J end by 2 bases, with 12 bases between. This CDR3 region has 15 residues. The V gene's germline CDR1 is SGHKS and CDR2 YYEKEE (reference sequence). The CDR3: CASSLGLASPYEQYF. In nucleotides, the CDR3 is TGTGCCAGCAGCTTGGGTCTAGCGAGCCCCTACGAGCAGTACTTC.